The rows below give T cell receptor beta chains drawn from one sample of a study of T cells expressing NK-cell markers. TCRdb reprocessed the 5' RACE reads, keeping one entry per CDR3 protein, no DNA. The table for this sample gives 450,000 to 600,000 distinct CDR3 sequences. The sample comprised blood T cells: a sorted CD56 or NKG2C T cell subset, CD4+ or CD8+ T cells, or bulk PBMC T cells (not recorded which). The receptors here all came from a man aged 18 to 30 in good health. The CDR3 runs from the conserved cysteine through the conserved F or W. The order of the fields is J gene, V gene, CDR3 protein.

j_call: TRBJ2-3
v_call: TRBV12-3/TRBV12-4
cdr3_aa: CASSFSDSSLTDTQYF

j_call: TRBJ2-5
v_call: TRBV15
cdr3_aa: CATSWGREEETQYF

j_call: TRBJ2-5
v_call: TRBV5-5
cdr3_aa: CASSLDWSQETQYF

j_call: TRBJ2-5
v_call: TRBV7-8
cdr3_aa: CASSLEVDGETQYF

j_call: TRBJ2-6
v_call: TRBV7-2
cdr3_aa: CAGGTGTVANVLTF

j_call: TRBJ2-1
v_call: TRBV20-1
cdr3_aa: CSWGLAGVRREQFF

j_call: TRBJ1-1
v_call: TRBV20-1
cdr3_aa: CSAPEAGGRAFF

j_call: TRBJ1-5
v_call: TRBV6-1
cdr3_aa: CAINAAEGNQPQHF

j_call: TRBJ2-1
v_call: TRBV6-6
cdr3_aa: CASSYAMPNEQFF

j_call: TRBJ2-5
v_call: TRBV20-1
cdr3_aa: CSASPRARTSRLTLAQYF

j_call: TRBJ2-4
v_call: TRBV7-9
cdr3_aa: CASETGGEGIQYF

j_call: TRBJ2-7
v_call: TRBV7-2
cdr3_aa: CASSFSGQGTYEQYF

j_call: TRBJ1-5
v_call: TRBV27
cdr3_aa: CASSTGHLGPQHF

j_call: TRBJ2-3
v_call: TRBV12-3/TRBV12-4
cdr3_aa: CASSRTGQGTDTQYF

j_call: TRBJ2-1
v_call: TRBV4-3
cdr3_aa: CASSQKRRTGYNEQFF

j_call: TRBJ2-4
v_call: TRBV5-1
cdr3_aa: CASSFGTNKNIQYF

j_call: TRBJ1-3
v_call: TRBV7-9
cdr3_aa: CASSPLAGVTSGNTIYF

j_call: TRBJ2-2
v_call: TRBV12-3/TRBV12-4
cdr3_aa: CASSLGTTGELFF

j_call: TRBJ2-1
v_call: TRBV28
cdr3_aa: CASSWTSGIEFF

j_call: TRBJ2-7
v_call: TRBV12-3/TRBV12-4
cdr3_aa: CASSLRNRGAEQYF

j_call: TRBJ1-1
v_call: TRBV15
cdr3_aa: CATSNDRVVLVNTEAFF

j_call: TRBJ2-5
v_call: TRBV15
cdr3_aa: CATSTTRQGEETQYF

j_call: TRBJ1-4
v_call: TRBV7-9
cdr3_aa: CASSLERTVGEKLFF

j_call: TRBJ2-3
v_call: TRBV20-1
cdr3_aa: CSASDYWGVSDTQYF

j_call: TRBJ2-3
v_call: TRBV5-5
cdr3_aa: CASSLVLAGGPLTDTQYF

j_call: TRBJ1-6
v_call: TRBV20-1
cdr3_aa: CSAQDRGNNSPLHF

j_call: TRBJ2-2
v_call: TRBV7-2
cdr3_aa: CASSYPETGELFF

j_call: TRBJ2-7
v_call: TRBV15
cdr3_aa: CATSTRETYEQYF

j_call: TRBJ2-5
v_call: TRBV11-2
cdr3_aa: CASSIAGFRQETQYF

j_call: TRBJ1-5
v_call: TRBV12-3/TRBV12-4
cdr3_aa: CASRGGGNQPQHF

j_call: TRBJ2-1
v_call: TRBV20-1
cdr3_aa: CSAHDQSNEQFF

j_call: TRBJ2-1
v_call: TRBV5-1
cdr3_aa: CASSLSSGRFGEQFF